This T cell receptor beta chain was documented in a study of shared clonotypes between healthy human individuals. General study results and limits: An effect of sequencing depth on clonotype sharing among donors was expected. A small donor pool kept down the genetic and exposure-history diversity that was represented. Even with large depth, rarefaction showed that sorted-subset sequencing was incomplete.

Naive CD8 isolation took CD45RO-negative cells positively selected for CCR7 and excluded terminally differentiated effector memory CD45RA+ cells. The material for each subset, its genomic DNA, was split evenly across several immunoSEQ plates. The data were produced by immunoSEQ multiplex PCR, yet TCRdb's version contains in-frame clones alone and is incomplete. The sample consists of 800,000 to 950,000 clones, about 96% of them appearing once. Concerning this clone itself: The antigen is not known.

Deletions cut 4 bases from V and 6 bases from J, with 14 bases between. This CDR3 has 14 amino acids. Germline-derived CDR1 and CDR2 are LGHNA and YSLEER. This TCR was sampled from a man aged 25 to 40 in good health. Sequencing input: naive CD8+ T cells sorted from blood. The chain combines TRBV4-3 with TRBJ2-3; the D gene is possibly TRBD2 (6 bases). CDR3 coding DNA: TGCGCCAGCAGCCCCGGGGTAGCGGATGATACGCAGTATTTT. Its protein product is CASSPGVADDTQYF.